This T cell receptor (beta chain) was obtained from a study of blood T cells in healthy people across ages. The second PCR ran roughly 6 to 11 cycles with a sample-barcoded 5' primer and J-beta primers. TCRdb ran MiXCR on the 5' RACE reads and lists one entry per CDR3 protein. The data hold about 1,500,000 distinct CDR3 sequences, with 28% observed a single time. This clonotype has only a few counts. This CDR3 contains 15 residues. Per the germline V gene, CDR1 is SGHKS and CDR2 is YYEKEE (reference sequence). Deletions cut 5 bases from V and 4 bases from J, with 15 bases between. Sequenced sample: blood. V usage is TRBV5-5 and J usage is TRBJ2-2, with D maybe TRBD1 (6 bases). The receptor's source is a woman aged 25 to 39 in good health. This CDR3 reads CASRRAGAPTGELFF. CDR3 nucleotides: TGTGCCAGCAGGAGGGCAGGGGCGCCCACCGGGGAGCTGTTTTTT.